The entry below describes one T cell receptor beta chain. Per the study methods: The assay estimated nucleated cells by amplifying reference gene primers. The method was immunoSEQ multiplex PCR; TCRdb's version includes in-frame clones alone and lacks a portion of them. V and J calls and clone size are given by that table; D and trimming were obtained from the DNA. This table has about 76,000 clones, over 75% appearing once. The data derive from a study of blood T cell repertoires in COVID-19. Study-level background: Donors in the United States, Italy and Spain gave samples during acute or convalescent COVID-19.

Sequencing used peripheral blood. The TCR originated in a man aged 50-59 years with active COVID-19.

As DNA, the CDR3 is TGTGCCAGTAGCTACAGAGTACCCTACGAGCAGTACTTC. Translated, it gives CASSYRVPYEQYF. The rearrangement uses TRBV19 and TRBJ2-7; D call uncertain. There are 13 residues in the CDR3. V was cut by 6 bases and J by 2 bases, with 11 bases left in between. Germline V gene data show CDR1 as LNHDA and CDR2 as SQIVND (reference sequence).